The TCR beta chain under discussion was sequenced for a study of PD-1 blockade in classical Hodgkin lymphoma. Data came from immunoSEQ multiplex PCR; TCRdb stores just in-frame clones and leaves some out. Seen here are 90,000 to 140,000 clones, over 85% observed once, and the top ten hold around 17%. Time point in this sample: cycle 4 day 1 (C4D1), after more than five weeks of nivolumab. In every patient, relapse followed autologous stem cell transplantation, while exposure to brentuximab vedotin differed. The sequencing here drew on peripheral blood mononuclear cells (PBMCs), taken before the fourth cycle of nivolumab. This sequence was found in a human donor with classical Hodgkin lymphoma.

CDR3 nucleotides: TGTGCCAGTAGTATTTCGGCCGGGACAGGCTCTGGAAACACCATATATTTT. Translated, it gives CASSISAGTGSGNTIYF. This rearrangement joins TRBV19 to TRBJ1-3, with TRBD1 identical over 8 bases. With 3 bases clipped from V and 0 bases from J, the junction kept 7 bases outside the gene matches. CDR1 is LNHDA, CDR2 SQIVND, per germline (reference sequence). The length of the CDR3 is 17 residues.